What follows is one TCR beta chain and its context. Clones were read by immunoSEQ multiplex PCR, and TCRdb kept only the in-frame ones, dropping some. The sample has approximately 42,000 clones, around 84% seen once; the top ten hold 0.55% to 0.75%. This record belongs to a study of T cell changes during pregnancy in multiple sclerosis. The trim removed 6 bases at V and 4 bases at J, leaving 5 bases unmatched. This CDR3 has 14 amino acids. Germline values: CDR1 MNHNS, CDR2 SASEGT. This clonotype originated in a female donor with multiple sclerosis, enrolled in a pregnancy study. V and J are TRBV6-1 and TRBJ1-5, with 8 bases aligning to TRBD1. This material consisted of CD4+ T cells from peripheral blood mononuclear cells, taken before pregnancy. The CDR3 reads CASRGGTGNQPQHF. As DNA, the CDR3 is TGTGCCAGCAGGGGCGGGACAGGTAATCAGCCCCAGCATTTT.